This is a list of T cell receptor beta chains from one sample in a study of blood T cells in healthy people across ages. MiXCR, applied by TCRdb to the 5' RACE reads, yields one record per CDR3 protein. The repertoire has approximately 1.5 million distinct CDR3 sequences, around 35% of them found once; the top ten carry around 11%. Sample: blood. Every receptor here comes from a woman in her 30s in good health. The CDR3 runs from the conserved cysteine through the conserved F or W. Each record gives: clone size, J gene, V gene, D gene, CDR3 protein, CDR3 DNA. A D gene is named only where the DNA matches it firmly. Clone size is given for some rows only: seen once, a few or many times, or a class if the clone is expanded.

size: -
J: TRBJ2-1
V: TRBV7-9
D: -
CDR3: CASNLAEPRGEQFF
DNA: TGTGCCAGCAACCTAGCGGAGCCGAGGGGGGAGCAGTTCTTC

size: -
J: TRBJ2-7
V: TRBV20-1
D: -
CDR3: CSAIRVGTRYEQYF
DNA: TGCAGTGCTATACGGGTTGGCACAAGGTACGAGCAGTACTTC

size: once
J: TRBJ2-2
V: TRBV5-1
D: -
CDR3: CASSSGRGTGELFF
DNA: TGCGCCAGCAGCTCCGGTCGAGGCACCGGGGAGCTGTTTTTT

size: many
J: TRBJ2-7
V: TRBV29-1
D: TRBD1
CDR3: CSVGEQGVEQYF
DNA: TGCAGCGTTGGGGAACAGGGGGTCGAGCAGTACTTC

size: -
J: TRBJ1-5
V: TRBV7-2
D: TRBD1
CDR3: CASNWGGQGGNQPQHF
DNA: TGTGCCAGCAACTGGGGGGGACAGGGGGGCAATCAGCCCCAGCATTTT

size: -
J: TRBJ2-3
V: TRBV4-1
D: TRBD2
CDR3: CASSQDDSGLAGYTDTQYF
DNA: TGCGCCAGCAGCCAAGATGATTCGGGACTAGCGGGATACACAGATACGCAGTATTTT

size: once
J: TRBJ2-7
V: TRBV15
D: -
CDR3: CATSRVKGEQYF
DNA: TGTGCCACCAGCAGAGTTAAGGGTGAGCAGTACTTC

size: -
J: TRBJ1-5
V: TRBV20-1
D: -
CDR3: CSASPISSGRQPQHF
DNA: TGCAGTGCTAGCCCAATAAGCAGCGGGCGTCAGCCCCAGCATTTT

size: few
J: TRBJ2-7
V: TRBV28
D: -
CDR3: CAISSISIEGGRGYEQYF
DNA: TGTGCCATCAGTTCTATATCTATAGAGGGGGGTCGGGGTTACGAGCAGTACTTC

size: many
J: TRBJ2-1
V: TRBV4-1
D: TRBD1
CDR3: CASSPTGQGSNEQFF
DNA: TGCGCCAGCAGCCCGACGGGACAGGGCAGCAATGAGCAGTTCTTC

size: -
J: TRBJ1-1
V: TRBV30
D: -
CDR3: CAWSVGQGRTFF
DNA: TGTGCCTGGAGTGTAGGGCAGGGAAGAACTTTCTTT

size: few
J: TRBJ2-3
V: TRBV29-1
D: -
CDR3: CSAKSTDAQYF
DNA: TGCAGCGCCAAGTCAACAGATGCGCAGTATTTT

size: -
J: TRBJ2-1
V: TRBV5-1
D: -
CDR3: CASSPDSQILGPCNEQFF
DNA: TGCGCCAGCAGCCCGGACAGTCAGATTCTAGGGCCCTGCAATGAGCAGTTCTTC

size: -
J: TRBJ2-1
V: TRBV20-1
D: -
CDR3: CSARDRGRQSYNEQFF
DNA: TGCAGTGCTAGAGATCGAGGGCGGCAATCCTACAATGAGCAGTTCTTC

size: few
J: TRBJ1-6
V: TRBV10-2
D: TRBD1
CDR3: CASSAGQYNSPLHF
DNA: TGCGCCAGCAGTGCGGGACAGTATAATTCACCCCTCCACTTT

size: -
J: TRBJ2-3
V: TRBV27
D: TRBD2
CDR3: CASSFVAGGPSGADTQYF
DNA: TGTGCCAGCAGTTTTGTGGCGGGAGGGCCCTCCGGGGCAGATACGCAGTATTTT

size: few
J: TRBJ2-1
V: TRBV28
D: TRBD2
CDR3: CASRRLAGVSNEQFF
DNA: TGTGCCAGCAGGAGACTAGCGGGAGTCTCCAATGAGCAGTTCTTC

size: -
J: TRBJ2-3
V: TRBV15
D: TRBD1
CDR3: CATSRDRGPTDTQYF
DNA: TGTGCCACCAGCCGGGACAGAGGACCCACAGATACGCAGTATTTT

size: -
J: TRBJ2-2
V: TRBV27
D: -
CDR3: CASTWVGSGEPFF
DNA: TGTGCCAGCACCTGGGTAGGGTCCGGGGAGCCGTTTTTT

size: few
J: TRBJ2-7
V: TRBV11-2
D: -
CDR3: CASSSGTYWWEQYF
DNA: TGTGCCAGCAGCTCCGGGACTTATTGGTGGGAGCAGTACTTC

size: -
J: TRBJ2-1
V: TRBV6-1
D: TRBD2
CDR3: CASSDDSGSANEQFF
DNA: TGTGCCAGCAGTGATGATAGCGGGAGCGCCAATGAGCAGTTCTTC

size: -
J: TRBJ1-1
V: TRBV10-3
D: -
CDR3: CAISDWRSTEAFF
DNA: TGTGCCATCAGTGATTGGCGGTCCACTGAAGCTTTCTTT

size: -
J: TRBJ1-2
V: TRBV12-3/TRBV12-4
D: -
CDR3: CASTMGSYGYTF
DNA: TGTGCCAGCACCATGGGCAGCTATGGCTACACCTTC

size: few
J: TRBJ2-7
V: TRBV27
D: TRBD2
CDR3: CASSSGWGGYEQYF
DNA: TGTGCCAGCAGCTCCGGGTGGGGGGGCTACGAGCAGTACTTC

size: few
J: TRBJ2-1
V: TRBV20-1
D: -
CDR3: CSARARQPEFSEQFF
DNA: TGCAGTGCTAGAGCGCGCCAGCCAGAGTTCAGTGAGCAGTTCTTC

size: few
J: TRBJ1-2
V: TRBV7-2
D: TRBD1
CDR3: CASSYDRVYYGYTF
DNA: TGTGCCAGCAGCTACGACAGGGTTTACTATGGCTACACCTTC

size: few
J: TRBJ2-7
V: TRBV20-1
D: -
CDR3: CSARGDVGQGYEQYF
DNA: TGCAGTGCTAGGGGGGATGTTGGTCAGGGCTACGAGCAGTACTTC

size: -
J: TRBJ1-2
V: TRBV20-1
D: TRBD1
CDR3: CSASDRGLNGYTF
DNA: TGCAGTGCATCGGACAGGGGGCTTAATGGCTACACCTTC

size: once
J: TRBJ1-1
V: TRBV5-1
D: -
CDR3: CASSLLNTGAFF
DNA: TGCGCCAGCAGCTTATTGAACACTGGAGCTTTCTTT

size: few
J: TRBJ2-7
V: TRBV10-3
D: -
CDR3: CAISGDLWGTYF
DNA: TGTGCCATCAGCGGGGACCTATGGGGAACGTACTTC

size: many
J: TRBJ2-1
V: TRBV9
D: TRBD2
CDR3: CASSVAGSYNEQFF
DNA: TGTGCCAGCAGTGTAGCGGGCTCCTACAATGAGCAGTTCTTC

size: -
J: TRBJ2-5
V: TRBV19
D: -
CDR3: CASSTKGRRQETQYF
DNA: TGTGCCAGTAGTACCAAGGGGAGGCGCCAAGAGACCCAGTACTTC

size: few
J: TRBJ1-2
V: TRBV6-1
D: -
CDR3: CASNRQSFNYGYTF
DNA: TGTGCCAGCAATAGACAGAGTTTTAACTATGGCTACACCTTC

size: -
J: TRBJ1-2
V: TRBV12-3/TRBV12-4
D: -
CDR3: CASSPGSEVGYGYTF
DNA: TGTGCCAGCAGTCCTGGGTCAGAAGTCGGCTATGGCTACACCTTC

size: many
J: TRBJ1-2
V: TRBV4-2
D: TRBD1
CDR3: CASSQRGTGTTGYTF
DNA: TGTGCCAGCAGCCAACGGGGGACAGGGACAACGGGCTACACCTTC

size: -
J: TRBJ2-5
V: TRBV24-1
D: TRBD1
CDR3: CATSPGQGTPQETQYF
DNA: TGTGCCACCAGCCCGGGACAGGGGACCCCCCAAGAGACCCAGTACTTC

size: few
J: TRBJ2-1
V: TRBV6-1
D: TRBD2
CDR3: CASRPGGGLDEQFF
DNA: TGTGCCAGCAGACCCGGGGGGGGCTTAGATGAGCAGTTCTTC

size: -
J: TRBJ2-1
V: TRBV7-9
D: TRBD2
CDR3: CASSFEGLQRAGAWVNEQFF
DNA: TGTGCCAGCAGCTTCGAGGGGCTACAGAGAGCGGGAGCTTGGGTCAATGAGCAGTTCTTC

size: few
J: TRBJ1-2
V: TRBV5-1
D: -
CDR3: CASSLDRDSIYGYTF
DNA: TGCGCCAGCAGCTTGGACCGGGACTCCATCTATGGCTACACCTTC

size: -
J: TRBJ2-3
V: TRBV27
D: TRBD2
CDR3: CASSPSERGGLPDTQYF
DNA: TGTGCCAGCAGTCCTTCTGAGCGGGGGGGCCTCCCAGATACGCAGTATTTT

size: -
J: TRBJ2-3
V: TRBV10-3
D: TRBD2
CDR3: CAVRITSDTDTQYF
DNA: TGTGCCGTCAGGATAACTAGCGACACAGATACGCAGTATTTT